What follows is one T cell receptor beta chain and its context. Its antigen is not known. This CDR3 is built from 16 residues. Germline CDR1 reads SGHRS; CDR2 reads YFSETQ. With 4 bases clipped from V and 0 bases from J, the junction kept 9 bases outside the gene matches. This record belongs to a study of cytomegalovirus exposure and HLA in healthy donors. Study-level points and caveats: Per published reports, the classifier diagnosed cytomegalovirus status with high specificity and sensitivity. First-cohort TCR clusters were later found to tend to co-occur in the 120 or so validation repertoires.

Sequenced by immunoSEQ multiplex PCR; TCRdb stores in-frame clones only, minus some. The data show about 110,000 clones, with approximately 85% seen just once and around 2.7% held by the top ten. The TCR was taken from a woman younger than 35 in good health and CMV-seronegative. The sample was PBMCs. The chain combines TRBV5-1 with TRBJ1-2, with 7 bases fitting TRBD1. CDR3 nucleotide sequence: TGCGCCAGCAGCCCGCCAGCCGGGACAGCTAACTATGGCTACACCTTC. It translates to CASSPPAGTANYGYTF.